This T cell receptor (beta chain) comes out of a study of T cells in Graves' hyperthyroidism and ophthalmopathy. This clonotype was observed a handful of times. Its antigen is unknown. Mismatch with germline at one junction end may stem from a read error. Germline V gene data show CDR1 as SGHNT and CDR2 as YYREEE (reference sequence). The length of the CDR3 is 15 residues. Whole-study results and caveats: In the analysis, a 13 V-J model separated ophthalmopathy from stable hyperthyroidism. Among clonotypes expanded in thyroid above 0.001, most were also found in blood.

Amplified regions were TCR beta CDR3 sequences from RNA transcripts. First-round RT-PCR of the TCR CDR3 relied on the HTBI primer set. Each CDR3 protein is one row after TCRdb ran MiXCR on the multiplex PCR reads. The sample includes nearly 110,000 distinct CDR3 sequences, 16% of them seen just once. The hyperthyroidism patients had all been newly diagnosed, and their disease duration was under 2 months. Their ages ranged from 18 to 65 years. An approximately 10 ml volume of fresh peripheral blood provided the PBMCs. The sample consisted of blood. The clonotype was recovered from a woman in her forties or fifties with Graves' hyperthyroidism. V and J are TRBV5-4 and TRBJ2-2; tentatively, D is TRBD2 (5 bases). The CDR3, as DNA: TGTGCCAGCAGCGAGGGCCCGGTGGACGTCGGGGAGCCGTTTTTT. This gives the protein CASSEGPVDVGEPFF.